One sample yielded the 17 T cell receptor beta chains listed below, sequenced in a study of cytomegalovirus exposure and HLA in healthy donors (dated by TCRdb to about 2017). Library method: the immunoSEQ multiplex PCR assay. In its TCRdb copy, this immuneACCESS table keeps in-frame sequences only and misses some clones. Where compared with another copy, unresolved V genes explain less than half of these, and the others have no known cause. The sample contains more than 200,000 clones, 80% to 95% of them found a single time. The ten biggest clones cover 3.1% of the sample. Sequencing was done on a sample of PBMCs. The source of these receptors is a woman aged 25 to 39 in good health and CMV-seronegative.

The chain has TRBV18 and TRBJ2-2, with D tentatively TRBD1 (5 bases). The CDR3 contains 15 residues. Germline V CDR1 and CDR2: KGHSH, LQKENI. Trimming took 1 base from V and 4 from J, leaving 10 bases between them. The CDR3 sequence is CASSPRSGPTGELFF. CDR3 sequence (DNA): TGTGCCAGCTCACCACGGTCAGGGCCCACCGGGGAGCTGTTTTTT.

This chain links TRBV29-1 with TRBJ2-5, with 9 bases lining up with TRBD2. Trimming took 4 bases from V and 2 from J; bases not matched to a gene: 11. CDR1 and CDR2 from the germline V gene are SQVTM and ANQGSEA. The CDR3 consists of 16 residues. CDR3 protein: CSVGGESGRRQETQYF. In nucleotides, the CDR3 is TGCAGCGTTGGAGGGGAAAGCGGGAGGAGACAAGAGACCCAGTACTTC.

The chain combines TRBV7-2 with TRBJ1-2, with D tentatively TRBD1 (5 bases). Looked up from germline, CDR1 is SGHTA and CDR2 is FQGNSA. The CDR3 extends over 15 amino acids. Trimming took 3 bases from V and 0 from J, leaving 11 bases between them. This CDR3 is CASSLQGNPNYGYTF. The DNA for the CDR3 is TGTGCCAGCAGCTTGCAGGGCAACCCTAACTATGGCTACACCTTC.

The rearrangement joins TRBV18 to TRBJ2-7, with a tentative D call TRBD1 (5 bases). Germline V lookup: CDR1 KGHSH, CDR2 LQKENI. Deletions cut 3 bases from V and 5 bases from J, with 11 bases between. The CDR3 totals 13 residues. CDR3 residues: CASSPESGNEQYF. The CDR3 region has the DNA TGTGCCAGCTCACCCGAGTCAGGGAACGAGCAGTACTTC.

This clone was counted a single time. V and J are TRBV28 and TRBJ2-7, with D possibly TRBD1 on 6 matching bases. Between the trimmed V and J ends, which lost 6 bases and 3 bases, there was a span of 15 bases. CDR3 size: 14 residues. Germline assignment: CDR1 MDHEN and CDR2 SYDVKM. CDR3 region: CASRIPGDLYEQYF. The CDR3 nucleotides are TGTGCCAGCAGGATACCAGGGGATCTCTACGAGCAGTACTTC.

The chain uses TRBV7-9 and TRBJ1-2; no clear D gene. The V gene lost 5 bases and the J gene lost 8 bases, with 27 bases spanning the gap. CDR3 size: 17 residues. CDR1 SEHNR and CDR2 FQNEAQ come from the germline V gene (reference sequence). CDR3 sequence reads: CASSQELGGLPVWGYTF. The CDR3, as DNA: TGTGCCAGCAGCCAAGAACTTGGCGGACTACCGGTGTGGGGCTACACCTTC.

The chain has TRBV4-1 and TRBJ2-2; 10 nucleotides align to TRBD1. Germline assignment: CDR1 MGHRA and CDR2 YSYEKL. The CDR3 consists of 15 residues. V shed 4 bases and J 7 bases; nucleotides not matched to a gene: 6. CDR3 sequence (DNA): TGCGCCAGCAGCCTCGGACAGGGGGTCGACGGGGAGCTGTTTTTT. The encoded protein is CASSLGQGVDGELFF.

V usage is TRBV2 and J usage is TRBJ2-7, with 8 bases fitting TRBD2. Germline assignment: CDR1 SNHLY and CDR2 FYNNEI. The CDR3 loop spans 14 amino acids. V was clipped by 6 bases and J by 2 bases; unmatched bases: 6. The CDR3 spells CASSPGGGPYEQYF. CDR3 coding DNA: TGTGCCAGCAGCCCCGGGGGGGGACCCTACGAGCAGTACTTC.

CDR3 sequence (DNA): TGTGCTAGTGGTTTGGTACATGACGGGACCCTTCCTGGACACACAGATACGCAGTATTTT. Translated: CASGLVHDGTLPGHTDTQYF. V is TRBV12-5 and J is TRBJ2-3; D is perhaps TRBD1 or TRBD2 (5 bases each). Trimming took off 0 bases at V and 2 bases at J, with 24 bases between the two ends. CDR1 is LGHNT, CDR2 FRNRAP, per germline. The CDR3 length is 20 residues.

This rearrangement joins TRBV27 to TRBJ1-4; perhaps TRBD1 as D (6 bases). The V gene's germline CDR1 is MNHEY and CDR2 SMNVEV (reference sequence). V shed 4 bases and J shed 8 bases, with 14 bases lying between them. This CDR3 is 14 amino acids long. The CDR3 coding sequence is TGTGCCAGCAGTTCGCAGGGGCTTTTCGAAAAACTGTTTTTT. This codes for CASSSQGLFEKLFF.

This clone appeared once. This sequence joins TRBV4-2 and TRBJ2-1; a possible D gene is TRBD2 (7 bases). This CDR3 has 18 residues. Germline V gives CDR1 LGHNA, CDR2 YNFKEQ. V lost 0 bases and J lost 5, with 20 bases in between. In DNA, the CDR3 is TGTGCCAGCAGCCAAGATCTCATCTCGGGGGGCAAGGACAATGAGCAGTTCTTC. Its translation is CASSQDLISGGKDNEQFF.

The CDR3 DNA reads TGTGCCAGCAGCCGATACTCTGGGGCCAACGTCCTGACTTTC. Protein: CASSRYSGANVLTF. This chain links TRBV28 with TRBJ2-6; D gene uncertain. V was pared by 6 bases and J by 0 bases, with 6 bases between. The length of the CDR3 is 14 residues. The germline V gene has CDR1 MDHEN and CDR2 SYDVKM.

The rearrangement joins TRBV6-5 to TRBJ2-7; D not resolved. V was cut by 6 bases and J by 2 bases, with 14 bases left in between. CDR3 length: 14 residues. Per the germline V gene, CDR1 is MNHEY and CDR2 is SVGAGI. This chain's CDR3 is CASSLLDGTYEQYF. The CDR3 nucleotides are TGTGCCAGCAGCCTACTGGACGGCACCTACGAGCAGTACTTC.

This rearrangement joins TRBV6-5 to TRBJ2-7; no firm D call. This CDR3 has 16 residues. Between the trimmed V and J ends, which lost 0 bases and 1 base, there was a span of 13 bases. Germline loops: CDR1 MNHEY, CDR2 SVGAGI. The CDR3 sequence: CASSYSVSSRSYEQYF. For the CDR3, the DNA is TGTGCCAGCAGTTACTCGGTCTCATCTCGATCCTACGAGCAGTACTTC.

The chain links TRBV7-8 to TRBJ2-7, with 7 nucleotides matching TRBD1. Unmatched junction bases numbered 4, after V lost 5 bases and J lost 6 bases. Germline loops: CDR1 SGHVS, CDR2 FQNEAQ. The CDR3 is 12 residues long. The CDR3 bases are TGTGCCAGCAGCCACACAGGGGTCGAGCAGTACTTC. Its protein product is CASSHTGVEQYF.

The V and J genes are TRBV7-3 and TRBJ2-3, with D tentatively TRBD2 (5 bases). Germline V CDR1 and CDR2: SGHTA, FQGTGA. CDR3 size: 15 residues. Trimming shortened V by 2 bases and J by 2 bases, and 11 bases separated the two germline ends. Here the CDR3 DNA reads TGTGCCAGCAGCTTAGAGGGTACTCACACAGATACGCAGTATTTT. The encoded protein is CASSLEGTHTDTQYF. Drawing the rest from reference TRBV7-3 and TRBJ2-3, the complete variable domain is GAGVSQTPSNKVTEKGKYVELRCDPISGHTALYWYRQSLGQGPEFLIYFQGTGAADDSGLPNDRFFAVRPEGSVSTLKIQRTERGDSAVYLCASSLEGTHTDTQYFGPGTRLTVL.

There are a few counts of this clone. V and J are TRBV5-5 and TRBJ2-7; D perhaps matches TRBD1 (6 bases). CDR1 and CDR2 (germline): SGHKS, YYEKEE (reference sequence). V lost 3 bases to trimming and J lost 2 bases, with 12 bases between them. The CDR3 consists of 14 residues. The CDR3 DNA follows: TGTGCCAGCAGCTACGAGGGGGTTCCCTACGAGCAGTACTTC. Translation: CASSYEGVPYEQYF.